Listed here are 23 T cell receptor beta chains from one sample, sequenced in a study of blood T cell repertoires in COVID-19. Assay used: immunoSEQ multiplex PCR; TCRdb lists only in-frame clones, some missing. The sample consists of some 230,000 clones, around 87% of them appearing once. The material sequenced was PBMCs or T cells enriched from blood (not recorded which). All receptors derive from a woman under 30 in a cohort exposed to, infected with or recovered from COVID-19 (not recorded which).

This clone was seen more than once but under ten times. The CDR3: CASSSTGSNQPQHF. The CDR3 DNA is TGTGCCAGCAGCTCGACAGGGAGCAATCAGCCCCAGCATTTT. The rearrangement links TRBV5-5 to TRBJ1-5, with TRBD1 matching 7 bases. The trim removed 3 bases at V and 1 base at J, leaving 1 base unmatched. From germline, CDR1 is SGHKS and CDR2 YYEKEE (reference sequence). CDR3 length equals 14 residues.

The chain carries TRBV19 and TRBJ1-5, with 10 bases lining up with TRBD1. This CDR3 is 16 amino acids long. Germline loops: CDR1 LNHDA, CDR2 SQIVND (reference sequence). The V segment lost 3 bases and the J segment 7 bases; nucleotides outside the gene matches: 9. CDR3 protein: CASSIQQTGGWQPQHF. As DNA, the CDR3 is TGTGCCAGTAGTATTCAACAGACAGGGGGCTGGCAGCCCCAGCATTTT.

The chain recombines TRBV2 with TRBJ2-2, with D possibly TRBD1 on 6 matching bases. Germline-derived CDR1 and CDR2 are SNHLY and FYNNEI. V shed 7 bases and J shed 0 bases, with 12 bases lying between them. CDR3 length: 15 residues. CDR3 loop: CASTEDSANTGELFF. The CDR3 DNA sequence: TGTGCCAGCACCGAGGACAGCGCGAACACCGGGGAGCTGTTTTTT.

The chain combines TRBV15 with TRBJ2-3; 8 bases match TRBD1. The ends lost 6 bases at V and 6 bases at J; junction bases unmatched: 11. The CDR3 loop spans 15 amino acids. Germline loops: CDR1 LNHNV, CDR2 YYDKDF (reference sequence). CDR3 DNA: TGTGCCACCAGGTCGGACAGGGTAAGCTTGGATACGCAGTATTTT. It is translated as CATRSDRVSLDTQYF.

The chain has TRBV19 and TRBJ1-1; no definite D call. V was shortened by 4 bases and J by 4 bases, with 10 bases between the two germline ends. Germline V gene lookup returns CDR1 LNHDA and CDR2 SQIVND (reference sequence). This CDR3 has 13 amino acids. The CDR3 loop reads CASSSNFLTEAFF. CDR3 in DNA: TGTGCCAGTAGTAGTAATTTTCTCACTGAAGCTTTCTTT.

The rearrangement joins TRBV27 to TRBJ1-6; D is unclear. V lost 3 bases, J lost 8 bases, and 11 bases lay in between. CDR1 and CDR2 from the germline V gene are MNHEY and SMNVEV (reference sequence). This CDR3 spans 14 amino acids. The CDR3 is CASSFVTSDSPLHF. The CDR3 DNA reads as TGTGCCAGCAGTTTCGTCACTTCGGATTCACCCCTCCACTTT.

This clone was counted a single time. The sample has other DNA sequences that encode this CDR3 too. The rearrangement uses TRBV15 and TRBJ1-2; D call uncertain. The CDR3 loop spans 14 amino acids. The V gene lost 0 bases and the J gene lost 2 bases, with 7 bases spanning the gap. CDR1 and CDR2 (germline): LNHNV, YYDKDF (reference sequence). The DNA of the CDR3 is TGTGCCACCAGCAGAGATCGCAGGAACTATGGCTACACCTTC. The encoded protein is CATSRDRRNYGYTF.

This clone was seen a single time. The chain carries TRBV5-6 and TRBJ2-5; possibly TRBD1 for D (5 bases). This CDR3 region has 14 residues. Looked up from germline, CDR1 is SGHDT and CDR2 is YYEEEE. V lost 6 bases and J 3 bases, leaving 15 bases between the germline ends. The DNA for the CDR3 is TGTGCCAGCAACGACCAAACAGGAAAAGAGACCCAGTACTTC. Its translation is CASNDQTGKETQYF.

The V gene is TRBV7-3, the J gene TRBJ2-5; possibly TRBD2 for D (6 bases). V was clipped by 3 bases and J by 5 bases, with 10 bases between them. The V gene's germline CDR1 is SGHTA and CDR2 FQGTGA. The CDR3 loop spans 13 amino acids. CDR3 in DNA: TGTGCCAGCAGCTTGACTAGTGAGGAGACCCAGTACTTC. It codes for CASSLTSEETQYF.

V gene TRBV28 combines with J gene TRBJ2-1, with D tentatively TRBD2 (5 bases). The V gene lost 5 bases and the J gene lost 10 bases, with 21 bases spanning the gap. Germline V gene lookup returns CDR1 MDHEN and CDR2 SYDVKM. CDR3 size: 15 residues. CDR3: CASSPPDFSSGEQFF. The CDR3 DNA sequence: TGTGCCAGCAGTCCTCCGGACTTCTCCTCGGGGGAGCAGTTCTTC.

The chain is built from TRBV9 and TRBJ1-2; 7 bases fit TRBD1. CDR1 SGDLS and CDR2 YYNGEE come from the germline V gene. This CDR3 has 15 amino acids. The V gene end was trimmed by 0 bases and the J gene end by 5 bases; junction bases not matched to a gene: 7. The CDR3 loop reads CASSVDGQGVYGYTF. CDR3 nucleotides: TGTGCCAGCAGCGTAGATGGGCAGGGGGTGTATGGCTACACCTTC.

The rearrangement links TRBV14 to TRBJ1-3; D uncertain. Germline CDR1 SGHDN, CDR2 FVKESK. This CDR3 is 16 amino acids long. V lost 4 bases and J lost 1, with 14 bases in between. CDR3 protein: CASSRPGIVSGNTIYF. The CDR3, as DNA: TGTGCCAGCAGCCGTCCGGGGATAGTATCTGGAAACACCATATATTTT.

This chain connects TRBV11-2 to TRBJ2-2, with 16 bases aligning to TRBD2. The V gene end was trimmed by 1 base and the J gene end by 3 bases; junction bases not matched to a gene: 5. Germline lookup yields CDR1 SGHAT and CDR2 FQNNGV. There are 19 residues in the CDR3. Here the CDR3 reads CASSLGPGLAGGYTGELFF. CDR3 DNA sequence: TGTGCCAGCAGCTTAGGCCCGGGACTAGCGGGAGGGTACACCGGGGAGCTGTTTTTT.

V and J are TRBV28 and TRBJ1-1; 11 bases map to TRBD1. Trimming at V came to 6 bases and at J to 3 bases, leaving 6 bases not matched to a gene. The CDR3 loop spans 15 amino acids. Germline assignment: CDR1 MDHEN and CDR2 SYDVKM. The chain's CDR3 is CASRSGTGGDTEAFF. CDR3 DNA sequence: TGTGCCAGCAGGTCCGGGACAGGGGGTGACACTGAAGCTTTCTTT.

The chain has TRBV7-2 and TRBJ2-7; TRBD1 matches 8 bases. The germline gives CDR1 SGHTA, CDR2 FQGNSA. Trimming took 5 bases from V and 1 from J; bases not matched to a gene: 4. This CDR3 contains 14 residues. The CDR3 nucleotides read TGTGCCAGCAGCACCCGACAGGGGTCCTACGAGCAGTACTTC. It encodes CASSTRQGSYEQYF.

The chain recombines TRBV5-4 with TRBJ1-1, with 7 nucleotides matching TRBD1. V shed 4 bases, J shed 1 base, and the junction held 7 bases outside the gene matches. CDR1 is SGHNT, CDR2 YYREEE, per germline (reference sequence). The CDR3 is 15 amino acids. The CDR3 spells CASSQRDRANTEAFF. The CDR3 nucleotides are TGTGCCAGCAGCCAACGGGACAGAGCGAACACTGAAGCTTTCTTT.

The gene calls are TRBV5-8 and TRBJ2-7; weak D call: TRBD2 (5 bases). The germline V and J ends were trimmed by 0 bases and 2 bases, with 15 bases remaining between them. This CDR3 has 16 amino acids. The germline V gene has CDR1 SGHTS and CDR2 YDEGEE. CDR3 sequence reads: CASSLGGSEAPYEQYF. CDR3 coding DNA: TGTGCCAGCAGCTTGGGCGGGTCTGAGGCCCCCTACGAGCAGTACTTC.

The CDR3 here is CASSYVQTGELFF. For the CDR3, the DNA is TGTGCCAGCAGTTACGTTCAAACCGGGGAGCTGTTTTTT. J is TRBJ2-2 and V is TRBV6-5; D unclear. V lost 2 bases and J lost 5, with 6 bases in between. The CDR3 sequence is 13 residues long. Germline CDR1 and CDR2: MNHEY and SVGAGI.

The chain uses TRBV2 and TRBJ2-7, with D unresolved. This CDR3 contains 12 residues. Germline lookup yields CDR1 SNHLY and CDR2 FYNNEI. V was cut by 2 bases and J by 3 bases, with 5 bases left in between. The CDR3 DNA sequence: TGTGCCAGCAGTGAATACATCTACGAGCAGTACTTC. Translating it yields CASSEYIYEQYF.

This clone was counted once. V gene TRBV21-1 combines with J gene TRBJ2-1; the DNA was not used to check the table's D call, TRBD2. TRBV21-1 is designated a pseudogene. This CDR3 comprises 17 residues. The CDR3 loop reads CASSRESLAGGPNEQFF. The CDR3 DNA is TGTGCCAGCAGCAGAGAGTCCCTAGCGGGAGGGCCGAATGAGCAGTTCTTC.

The V and J genes are TRBV19 and TRBJ1-5; D not resolved. V was trimmed by 6 bases and J by 1 base, leaving 7 bases between them. The length of the CDR3 is 13 residues. Per germline, CDR1 LNHDA and CDR2 SQIVND (reference sequence). The CDR3 here is CASSQESNQPQHF. The CDR3 DNA sequence: TGTGCCAGTAGCCAGGAAAGCAATCAGCCCCAGCATTTT.

This clone has ten or more counts. The rearrangement links TRBV5-6 to TRBJ2-3; 9 nucleotides line up with TRBD1. V shed 3 bases, J shed 6 bases, and the junction held 8 bases outside the gene matches. This CDR3 contains 15 residues. Germline V gene sequence: CDR1 SGHDT, CDR2 YYEEEE. For the CDR3, the DNA is TGTGCCAGCAGCTCCGAGGACAGGGGAGGGGATACGCAGTATTTT. This encodes CASSSEDRGGDTQYF.

The chain employs TRBV7-6 and TRBJ2-4; no clear D gene. Trimming pared 0 bases from V and 4 bases from J, leaving 10 bases between. The V gene's germline CDR1 is SGHVS and CDR2 FNYEAQ. The CDR3 length is 15 residues. In DNA form, the CDR3 reads TGTGCCAGCAGCTTAGCGCCAGGCGCTAAAAACATTCAGTACTTC. Protein sequence: CASSLAPGAKNIQYF. Complete variable domain (other parts from reference TRBV7-6 and TRBJ2-4): GAGVSQSPRYKVTKRGQDVALRCDPISGHVSLYWYRQALGQGPEFLTYFNYEAQQDKSGLPNDRFSAERPEGSISTLTIQRTEQRDSAMYRCASSLAPGAKNIQYFGAGTRLSVL.